Shown below are 18 T cell receptor beta chains from a single sample sequenced in a study of T cells in women clearing cervical HPV infection. TCRdb keeps only in-frame clones here, not all; method: immunoSEQ multiplex PCR. The sample totals some 16,000 clones. The sequenced material came from blood buffy coat. These TCRs come from a woman aged 18 to 75 with a cervical HPV16 infection that either progressed to CIN3+ or cleared (not recorded which).

A note on this clone: The read falls 3 residues short of the CDR3 end, and the missing part is taken from the germline J gene. V usage is TRBV2 and J usage is TRBJ2-3; 9 nucleotides line up with TRBD1. This CDR3 is built from 16 residues. The ends lost 8 bases at V and 7 bases at J; junction bases unmatched: 16. Germline CDR1 is SNHLY and CDR2 is FYNNEI. CDR3 DNA (partial): TGTGCCAGCCAACCGTTCGACAGGGGGTTCGGATATACG. Translation: CASQPFDRGFGYT. The full CDR3 is CASQPFDRGFGYTQYF.

Of note for this clone: The read ends 3 residues early relative to the CDR3; the germline J gene fills the gap. The J gene is TRBJ1-2, the V gene TRBV18; D gene ambiguous. The CDR3 totals 14 residues. Germline values: CDR1 KGHSH, CDR2 LQKENI. The V and J ends lost 0 bases and 2 bases respectively, with 7 bases between them. CDR3 in amino acids: CASSPPGVNYGYTF. CDR3 DNA, as far as it was read: TGTGCCAGCTCACCACCCGGGGTAAACTATGGC.

Remarks on this clone: From the germline J gene comes the end of the CDR3, since the read stops 3 residues before it. This chain connects TRBV28 to TRBJ1-6; D is possibly TRBD1 (5 bases). Germline lookup yields CDR1 MDHEN and CDR2 SYDVKM. This CDR3 has 14 amino acids. CDR3 protein: CASSPPRGLGPLHF. The sequenced CDR3 bases are TGTGCCAGCAGTCCGCCTCGGGGGTTAGGTCCC. The variable domain in full, with the rest retrieved from reference TRBV28 and TRBJ1-6, is DVKVTQSSRYLVKRTGEKVFLECVQDMDHENMFWYRQDPGLGLRLIYFSYDVKMKEKGDIPEGYSVSREKKERFSLILESASTNQTSMYLCASSPPRGLGPLHFGNGTRLTVT.

Of note for this clone: The sequenced fragment ends 3 residues before the CDR3 boundary, so the rest is inferred from the germline J gene. V usage is TRBV18 and J usage is TRBJ1-2; D unresolved. This CDR3 spans 13 amino acids. Per the germline V gene, CDR1 is KGHSH and CDR2 is LQKENI. Trimming took off 4 bases at V and 2 bases at J, with 8 bases between the two ends. The CDR3 DNA, read in part, is TGTGCCAGCTCACTTCAGAAGAACTATGGC. As protein: CASSLQKNYG. The complete CDR3 protein is CASSLQKNYGYTF.

As to this clone: The read ends 3 residues early relative to the CDR3; the germline J gene fills the gap. The J gene is TRBJ1-2, the V gene TRBV2, with D perhaps matching TRBD1 (5 bases). V was trimmed by 8 bases and J by 2 bases, leaving 12 bases between them. The length of the CDR3 is 13 residues. Germline CDR1 is SNHLY and CDR2 is FYNNEI. This chain's CDR3 is CASRGLRNYGYTF. The part of the CDR3 DNA that was read is TGTGCCAGCCGGGGACTGCGCAACTATGGC. The full variable domain, completed using reference TRBV2 and TRBJ1-2, is EPEVTQTPSHQVTQMGQEVILRCVPISNHLYFYWYRQILGQKVEFLVSFYNNEISEKSEIFDDQFSVERPDGSNFTLKIRSTKLEDSAMYFCASRGLRNYGYTFGSGTRLTVV.

On this clone: The DNA ends 3 residues before the CDR3 does, and the rest of the CDR3 is filled in from the germline J gene. This sequence joins TRBV19 and TRBJ1-5; D possibly corresponds to TRBD1 (6 bases). The CDR3 runs to 15 residues. Germline CDR1 LNHDA, CDR2 SQIVND (reference sequence). Deletions cut 4 bases from V and 1 base from J, with 11 bases between. The CDR3 spells CASSTQGQSNQPQHF. The DNA read from the CDR3 is TGTGCCAGTAGTACACAGGGTCAGAGCAATCAGCCC.

Regarding this clone: The read stops 3 residues short of the end of the CDR3; the missing end is completed from the germline J gene. The chain links TRBV10-3 to TRBJ1-1, with 7 nucleotides matching TRBD1. The germline gives CDR1 ENHRY, CDR2 SYGVKD. The CDR3 length is 14 residues. Losses at the gene ends were 6 bases for V and 0 bases for J; bases not matched to a gene: 4. The sequenced part of the CDR3 DNA is TGTGCCATCAGCCCGGGACAGTTGAACACTGAA. It translates to CAISPGQLNTE. The whole CDR3 reads CAISPGQLNTEAFF.

In regard to this clone: The missing CDR3 end, 3 residues past where the read stops, is filled in from the germline J gene. The V and J genes are TRBV28 and TRBJ2-3; 7 bases are a match to TRBD1. Germline V gene sequence: CDR1 MDHEN, CDR2 SYDVKM. The CDR3 loop spans 14 amino acids. Germline trimming cut 4 bases from V and 6 bases from J; bases unmatched to any gene: 7. The sequenced CDR3 bases are TGTGCCAGCAGTTCTGACAGGGTCGTGGATACG. Protein product: CASSSDRVVDT. The entire CDR3 sequence reads CASSSDRVVDTQYF.

Worth noting for this clone: The read terminates 3 residues ahead of where the CDR3 ends, so the germline J gene completes it. The chain links TRBV7-8 to TRBJ1-6, with TRBD1 matching over 10 bases. Germline-derived CDR1 and CDR2 are SGHVS and FQNEAQ. There are 14 residues in the CDR3. The V gene end was trimmed by 5 bases and the J gene end by 8 bases; junction bases not matched to a gene: 3. CDR3 protein: CASSTGTGDSPLHF. Incomplete CDR3 DNA: TGTGCCAGCAGCACCGGGACAGGGGATTCACCC. Looking up the rest from reference TRBV7-8 and TRBJ1-6 gives the full variable domain: GAGVSQSPRYKVAKRGQDVALRCDPISGHVSLFWYQQALGQGPEFLTYFQNEAQLDKSGLPSDRFFAERPEGSVSTLKIQRTQQEDSAVYLCASSTGTGDSPLHFGNGTRLTVT.

This CDR3 reads CASSGDRSYSPLHF. Partial CDR3 DNA: TGTGCCAGCAGCGGAGACAGGTCTTATTCACCC. This chain uses TRBV5-6 with TRBJ1-6, with a possible D match to TRBD1 (6 bases). The DNA ends 3 residues before the CDR3 does, and the rest of the CDR3 is filled in from the germline J gene. V was cut by 4 bases and J by 8 bases, with 13 bases left in between. The CDR3 contains 14 residues. Germline CDR1 and CDR2: SGHDT and YYEEEE.

This clone registers medium-sized by frequency. The read ends 3 residues shy of where the CDR3 ends; the end is completed using the germline J gene. The V and J genes are TRBV10-3 and TRBJ2-6, with D tentatively TRBD1 (5 bases). V dropped 9 bases and J dropped 0 bases, with 12 bases sitting between them. The CDR3 loop spans 15 amino acids. Looked up from germline, CDR1 is ENHRY and CDR2 is SYGVKD. The chain's CDR3 is CAIYGRDSGANVLTF. CDR3 DNA (partial): TGTGCCATATACGGCAGGGACTCTGGGGCCAACGTC.

With regard to this clone: The CDR3 extends 3 residues past the end of the read, so its final part is completed from the germline J gene. The gene calls are TRBV7-9 and TRBJ1-2; D not resolved. Looked up from germline, CDR1 is SEHNR and CDR2 is FQNEAQ (reference sequence). V was shortened by 5 bases and J by 2 bases, with 9 bases between the two germline ends. The CDR3 runs to 13 residues. The CDR3 sequence is CASSAHGNYGYTF. Incomplete CDR3 DNA: TGTGCCAGCAGCGCACACGGGAACTATGGC.

Remarks on this clone: The read ends 3 residues before the CDR3 terminus; that terminus is restored from the germline J gene. This chain connects TRBV5-4 to TRBJ1-6, with 7 bases aligning to TRBD1. Germline V gene lookup returns CDR1 SGHNT and CDR2 YYREEE (reference sequence). V lost 3 bases and J lost 8; bases outside the gene matches: 5. This CDR3 contains 14 residues. This chain's CDR3 is CASSSNRGDSPLHF. The DNA read from the CDR3 is TGTGCCAGCAGCTCAAACAGGGGAGATTCACCC.

As concerns this clone: The read gets to within 3 residues of the CDR3 end, and the germline J gene fills in the rest. The chain recombines TRBV12-3 or TRBV12-4 with TRBJ2-7, with 10 bases matching TRBD1. The V and J ends lost 5 bases and 4 bases, in that order; junction bases with no gene match: 5. CDR3 length: 14 amino acids. The CDR3 region is CASSGGQGWYEQYF. The sequenced part of the CDR3 DNA is TGTGCCAGCAGTGGGGGACAGGGGTGGTACGAG.

Remarks on this clone: The read is 3 residues too short to cover the CDR3 end, so that end is filled in from the germline J gene. This chain uses TRBV5-1 with TRBJ1-2; tentative D call: TRBD1 (6 bases). The length of the CDR3 is 15 residues. V was pared by 4 bases and J by 0 bases, with 13 bases between. Germline CDR1 reads SGHRS; CDR2 reads YFSETQ. Incomplete CDR3 DNA: TGCGCCAGCAGCCAGGGGTCCGAAGCTAACTATGGC. Its translation: CASSQGSEANYG. The whole CDR3 reads CASSQGSEANYGYTF.

Concerning this clone itself: Coverage ceases 3 residues before the CDR3 finishes, and the germline J gene fills in the end. The J gene is TRBJ2-7, the V gene TRBV7-6, with 8 bases fitting TRBD2. The V gene's germline CDR1 is SGHVS and CDR2 FNYEAQ. The length of the CDR3 is 15 residues. The junction had 7 bases not matched to a gene; V was cut back by 3 bases and J by 3 bases. The CDR3 is CASSLDGTSGYEQYF. The covered CDR3 bases are TGTGCCAGCAGCTTGGACGGGACTAGTGGCTACGAG.

Incomplete CDR3 DNA: TGTGCCAGCAGCTTCAATCGGGGGAATAATTCACCC. The encoded protein is CASSFNRGNNSP. The whole CDR3 protein reads CASSFNRGNNSPLHF. This chain joins TRBV5-6 and TRBJ1-6, with a weak D call TRBD1 (5 bases). The read gets to within 3 residues of the CDR3 end, and the germline J gene fills in the rest. In germline, CDR1 is SGHDT, CDR2 YYEEEE. This CDR3 region has 15 residues. The V gene lost 2 bases and the J gene lost 5 bases, with 11 bases spanning the gap.

In regard to this clone: The read halts 3 residues ahead of the CDR3 end, with the missing end drawn from the germline J gene. The rearrangement joins TRBV10-1 to TRBJ2-7, with a tentative D call TRBD1 (6 bases). V was trimmed by 3 bases and J by 2 bases, leaving 11 bases between them. The germline gives CDR1 WNHNN, CDR2 SYGVQD (reference sequence). The CDR3 runs 14 residues. The CDR3 is CASSDTGIPYEQYF. The sequenced part of the CDR3 DNA is TGCGCCAGCAGTGATACAGGGATCCCCTACGAG.